Described below is a single T cell receptor (beta chain) sequence and its context. This CDR3 is built from 15 residues. Germline loops: CDR1 LGHDT, CDR2 YNNKEL (reference sequence). With 6 bases clipped from V and 2 bases from J, the junction kept 4 bases outside the gene matches. This entry is derived from a study of blood T cell repertoires in COVID-19. About the research overall: Sites in the United States, Italy and Spain provided acute and convalescent COVID-19 samples. In each case, the material was cDNA or gDNA derived from T cells, B-cell-depleted T cells, or PBMCs.

The assay was immunoSEQ multiplex PCR, and TCRdb's table has in-frame clones only and misses some. The data contain about 93,000 clones, roughly 90% of them singletons. This TCR derives from a man between 50 and 59 years old with acute or convalescent COVID-19. The sequencing input was peripheral blood. This sequence joins TRBV3-1 (or the pseudogene TRBV3-2) and TRBJ2-7; TRBD2 matches 13 bases. The CDR3: CASRPGTSGTYEQYF. In DNA, the CDR3 is TGTGCCAGCAGGCCCGGGACTAGCGGGACCTACGAGCAGTACTTC.